This entry lists 29 T cell receptor beta chains sequenced from one sample in a study of early stage breast cancer tumors. Clones were read by immunoSEQ multiplex PCR, and TCRdb kept only the in-frame ones, dropping some. The data contain just over 70,000 clones, around 80% of them singletons. Specimen: blood. These receptors were taken from a person in their sixties with breast cancer.

This clone appeared a few times. The rearrangement uses TRBV2 and TRBJ1-2, with unresolved D. Trimming stripped 0 bases from V and 4 bases from J, with 3 bases between. This CDR3 region has 12 residues. The germline gives CDR1 SNHLY, CDR2 FYNNEI. The CDR3 protein is CASSEARYGYTF. CDR3 sequence (DNA): TGTGCCAGCAGTGAAGCCCGCTATGGCTACACCTTC.

V gene TRBV13 combines with J gene TRBJ2-5, with D possibly being TRBD1 (5 bases). V was trimmed by 5 bases and J by 5 bases, leaving 18 bases between them. CDR1 PRHDT and CDR2 FYEKMQ come from the germline V gene (reference sequence). The CDR3 is made up of 15 amino acids. In DNA, the CDR3 is TGTGCCAGCAGCACCCAGACAAGGGGTTCGGAGACCCAGTACTTC. It specifies CASSTQTRGSETQYF.

The V and J genes are TRBV29-1 and TRBJ2-7; 11 positions agree with TRBD2. The ends lost 6 bases at V and 5 bases at J; junction bases unmatched: 12. The CDR3 has 15 residues. CDR1 SQVTM and CDR2 ANQGSEA come from the germline V gene. The CDR3 is CSVGYSGRAGNEQYF. CDR3 DNA: TGCAGCGTGGGGTATAGCGGGAGGGCTGGGAACGAGCAGTACTTC.

This sequence joins TRBV2 and TRBJ2-4; TRBD2 matches at 16 bases. The length of the CDR3 is 17 residues. Germline CDR1 is SNHLY and CDR2 is FYNNEI. J gave up 6 bases and V 5 bases, and 7 bases lay outside the gene matches. CDR3 loop: CASSPGTSGRVGNIQYF. The DNA of the CDR3 is TGTGCCAGCAGTCCTGGGACTAGCGGGAGGGTAGGAAACATTCAGTACTTC.

CDR3: CASSVGIGGANVLTF. CDR3 in DNA: TGTGCCAGCAGTGTGGGTATTGGTGGGGCCAACGTCCTGACTTTC. The chain carries TRBV2 and TRBJ2-6; D is uncertain. Germline lookup yields CDR1 SNHLY and CDR2 FYNNEI. V lost 4 bases to trimming and J lost 3 bases, with 10 bases between them. The CDR3 consists of 15 residues.

The genes are TRBV2 and TRBJ1-1, with unresolved D. Germline CDR1 SNHLY, CDR2 FYNNEI. V lost 2 bases to trimming and J lost 3 bases, with 10 bases between them. The CDR3 consists of 14 residues. This chain's CDR3 is CASSELRKDTEAFF. CDR3 in DNA: TGTGCCAGCAGTGAATTGAGAAAGGACACTGAAGCTTTCTTT.

V and J are TRBV6-5 and TRBJ2-7; 13 bases align to TRBD2. CDR1 is MNHEY, CDR2 SVGAGI, per germline. This CDR3 spans 15 amino acids. Trimming cost V 4 bases and J 4 bases; bases outside gene matches: 4. CDR3 DNA sequence: TGTGCCAGCAGTTCACCGGGACTAGCGGGGTACGAGCAGTACTTC. The encoded protein is CASSSPGLAGYEQYF.

The chain couples TRBV30 to TRBJ1-3, with 9 bases fitting TRBD1. Germline V gene lookup returns CDR1 GTSNPN and CDR2 SVGIG (reference sequence). With V trimmed by 5 bases and J by 4 bases, 6 bases remained unmatched. The CDR3 is 14 residues long. CDR3 residues: CAWGYRGQGNTIYF. As DNA, the CDR3 is TGTGCCTGGGGGTACAGGGGGCAAGGAAACACCATATATTTT.

The chain links TRBV4-3 to TRBJ2-1; TRBD2 matches 10 bases. This CDR3 comprises 19 residues. V lost 0 bases, J lost 5 bases, and 13 bases stayed unmatched. CDR1 is LGHNA and CDR2 is YSLEER in the germline V gene. The CDR3 sequence is CASSQDSLAGDQSHNEQFF. The CDR3 DNA is TGCGCCAGCAGCCAAGATAGCCTAGCGGGAGATCAAAGCCACAATGAGCAGTTCTTC.

The chain carries TRBV7-3 and TRBJ2-7; TRBD2 matches 7 bases. The length of the CDR3 is 15 residues. V trimming: 2 bases; J trimming: 2 bases; junction bases outside the gene matches: 6. Germline CDR1 is SGHTA and CDR2 is FQGTGA. In DNA form, the CDR3 reads TGTGCCAGCAGCTTAGGGGGAGGGCTAACCTACGAGCAGTACTTC. It is translated as CASSLGGGLTYEQYF.

The chain's CDR3 is CASSIKGLAGLGYEQYF. The CDR3 DNA follows: TGTGCCAGTAGTATAAAGGGACTAGCGGGATTGGGCTACGAGCAGTACTTC. The rearrangement uses TRBV19 and TRBJ2-7, with TRBD2 identical over 13 bases. The CDR3 extends over 17 amino acids. V lost 2 bases and J lost 3; bases outside the gene matches: 7. CDR1 is LNHDA and CDR2 is SQIVND in the germline V gene (reference sequence). The entire variable domain, with the rest obtained from reference TRBV19 and TRBJ2-7, is as follows: DGGITQSPKYLFRKEGQNVTLSCEQNLNHDAMYWYRQDPGQGLRLIYYSQIVNDFQKGDIAEGYSVSREKKESFPLTVTSAQKNPTAFYLCASSIKGLAGLGYEQYFGPGTRLTVT.

The chain has TRBV18 and TRBJ2-7; 9 nucleotides match TRBD2. CDR3 size: 16 residues. Germline loops: CDR1 KGHSH, CDR2 LQKENI. Trimming took 6 bases from V and 2 from J; bases not matched to a gene: 11. CDR3 nucleotide sequence: TGTGCCAGCTCCCAGGTAGGAGCGGGAGGCACCTACGAGCAGTACTTC. Amino acid sequence: CASSQVGAGGTYEQYF.

V gene TRBV5-1 combines with J gene TRBJ1-1; D may be TRBD1 (5 bases). Trimming removed 0 bases at V and 1 base at J, with 7 bases between. The CDR3 sequence is 14 residues long. The germline V gene has CDR1 SGHRS and CDR2 YFSETQ. DNA for the CDR3: TGCGCCAGCAGCTTGGCGGGGGGGAACACTGAAGCTTTCTTT. Encoded protein: CASSLAGGNTEAFF.

The chain uses TRBV28 and TRBJ2-3, with 9 nucleotides matching TRBD2. Losses at the gene ends were 2 bases for V and 2 bases for J; bases not matched to a gene: 8. Germline CDR1 and CDR2: MDHEN and SYDVKM. The CDR3 sequence is 17 residues long. The CDR3 is CASSLEAGGGDTDTQYF. Written as DNA, the CDR3 is TGTGCCAGCAGTTTAGAAGCGGGAGGCGGGGACACAGATACGCAGTATTTT.

The V and J genes are TRBV15 and TRBJ1-5; D is perhaps TRBD1 (5 bases). Germline values: CDR1 LNHNV, CDR2 YYDKDF (reference sequence). Trimming left V 8 bases short and J 3 bases short, with 17 bases between. The CDR3 extends over 15 amino acids. This CDR3 is CATGRGSFLNQPQHF. The CDR3 DNA is TGTGCCACCGGGCGGGGGAGCTTCCTCAATCAGCCCCAGCATTTT.

The V gene is TRBV7-3, the J gene TRBJ2-2; no clear D. V was cut by 5 bases and J by 4 bases, with 14 bases left in between. Germline loops: CDR1 SGHTA, CDR2 FQGTGA. The CDR3 runs to 15 residues. CDR3 residues: CASSPRAQRTGELFF. The CDR3 DNA reads TGTGCCAGCAGCCCCCGGGCTCAGCGCACCGGGGAGCTGTTTTTT.

This clone appeared a single time. The gene calls are TRBV6-1 and TRBJ2-5, with TRBD2 matching 12 bases. Germline lookup yields CDR1 MNHNS and CDR2 SASEGT. The CDR3 has 15 residues. Germline trimming cut 5 bases from V and 5 bases from J; bases unmatched to any gene: 6. The CDR3 sequence: CASSQRLAGAETQYF. In nucleotides, the CDR3 is TGTGCCAGCAGTCAAAGACTAGCGGGGGCGGAGACCCAGTACTTC.

The chain couples TRBV4-1 to TRBJ2-7; D remains ambiguous. V was pared by 4 bases and J by 2 bases, with 9 bases between. The CDR3 runs 13 residues. Germline-derived CDR1 and CDR2 are MGHRA and YSYEKL. CDR3 sequence: CASSLTPAYEQYF. The CDR3 DNA is TGCGCCAGCAGCCTGACACCTGCCTACGAGCAGTACTTC.

V and J are TRBV2 and TRBJ2-1, with D unclear. Germline-derived CDR1 and CDR2 are SNHLY and FYNNEI. The CDR3 runs to 13 residues. V lost 8 bases to trimming and J lost 4 bases, with 12 bases between them. CDR3 nucleotide sequence: TGTGCCAGCGGGATTTTTATATACAATGAGCAGTTCTTC. Translating gives CASGIFIYNEQFF.

The chain combines TRBV6-5 with TRBJ1-2; a possible D gene is TRBD1 (5 bases). V lost 5 bases and J 8 bases, leaving 15 bases between the germline ends. CDR3 length: 13 amino acids. Germline CDR1 MNHEY, CDR2 SVGAGI. For the CDR3, the DNA is TGTGCCAGCAGTCCCCAGGGCGGCGGGGGCTACACCTTC. As protein: CASSPQGGGGYTF.

The CDR3 sequence: CASSLGGWDTSYEQYF. CDR3 in DNA: TGTGCCAGCAGCTTGGGGGGCTGGGACACTTCTTACGAGCAGTACTTC. The chain employs TRBV5-5 and TRBJ2-7; D is perhaps TRBD1 (6 bases). CDR1 SGHKS and CDR2 YYEKEE come from the germline V gene (reference sequence). V lost 0 bases and J lost 4, with 17 bases in between. The CDR3 spans 16 residues.

The rearrangement links TRBV19 to TRBJ2-2; no firm D call. Germline V CDR1 and CDR2: LNHDA, SQIVND (reference sequence). The V end was cut by 4 bases, the J end by 7 bases, with 4 bases between. This CDR3 comprises 11 residues. CDR3 region: CASSTRGELFF. DNA of the CDR3: TGTGCCAGTAGTACCCGCGGGGAGCTGTTTTTT.

The chain carries TRBV7-3 and TRBJ1-3; no clear D gene. Trimming cost V 0 bases and J 9 bases, with 9 bases left between them. This CDR3 contains 13 residues. Germline CDR1 is SGHTA and CDR2 is FQGTGA. In nucleotides, the CDR3 is TGTGCCAGCAGCTTAACTCAAGGATCCACCATATATTTT. This codes for CASSLTQGSTIYF.

Only a few counts were recorded for this clone. This chain connects TRBV28 to TRBJ1-2; 7 bases map to TRBD1. The V and J ends lost 5 bases and 6 bases, in that order; junction bases with no gene match: 9. This CDR3 is 14 amino acids long. Germline V lookup: CDR1 MDHEN, CDR2 SYDVKM. The chain's CDR3 is CASSGPGQLNGYTF. Written as DNA, the CDR3 is TGTGCCAGCAGTGGACCGGGACAGTTGAATGGCTACACCTTC.

There are a few counts of this clone. This chain connects TRBV6-1 to TRBJ2-3; D is unclear. The CDR3 loop spans 12 amino acids. Per germline, CDR1 MNHNS and CDR2 SASEGT. Trimming took 6 bases from V and 6 from J, leaving 10 bases between them. The chain's CDR3 is CASSDREDTQYF. The CDR3 DNA is TGTGCCAGCAGCGATAGAGAGGATACGCAGTATTTT.

The J gene is TRBJ1-2, the V gene TRBV2; D perhaps matches TRBD1 (6 bases). The germline CDR1 and CDR2 sequences are SNHLY and FYNNEI. The CDR3 spans 13 residues. The germline V and J ends were trimmed by 2 bases and 7 bases, with 11 bases remaining between them. CDR3 DNA sequence: TGTGCCAGCAGTGAAAGGGGGTTGGCTGGCTACACCTTC. The encoded protein is CASSERGLAGYTF.

The rearrangement links TRBV6-1 to TRBJ2-5; TRBD2 is a possible D gene (5 bases). CDR1 and CDR2 from the germline V gene are MNHNS and SASEGT. This CDR3 spans 15 amino acids. V was pared by 3 bases and J by 5 bases, with 16 bases between. The CDR3 sequence: CASSDSRDRWETQYF. The CDR3 DNA reads TGTGCCAGCAGTGATAGTCGGGATAGGTGGGAGACCCAGTACTTC.

This rearrangement joins TRBV18 to TRBJ2-3; D may be TRBD1 (6 bases). CDR1 and CDR2 (germline): KGHSH, LQKENI. The length of the CDR3 is 15 residues. Trimming removed 3 bases from V and 4 bases from J, with 14 bases in between. CDR3 amino acids: CASSPTGPPPDTQYF. DNA of the CDR3: TGTGCCAGCTCACCGACAGGACCACCCCCAGATACGCAGTATTTT.

The rearrangement uses TRBV30 and TRBJ1-1; D is undetermined. V dropped 0 bases and J dropped 4 bases, with 12 bases sitting between them. CDR1 GTSNPN and CDR2 SVGIG come from the germline V gene (reference sequence). The CDR3 is made up of 14 amino acids. The CDR3 protein is CAWSVRGKSTEAFF. Here the CDR3 DNA reads TGTGCCTGGAGTGTACGAGGGAAGTCCACTGAAGCTTTCTTT. Full variable domain (outside the CDR3, taken from reference TRBV30 and TRBJ1-1): SQTIHQWPATLVQPVGSPLSLECTVEGTSNPNLYWYRQAAGRGLQLLFYSVGIGQISSEVPQNLSASRPQDRQFILSSKKLLLSDSGFYLCAWSVRGKSTEAFFGQGTRLTVV.